This T cell receptor beta chain was identified in a study of T cells in localized non-small cell lung cancer. Study-level points and caveats: Measurement of T cell clonality placed uninvolved adjacent lung highest, above the level in tumor. Without multi-region sequencing, intratumor heterogeneity could not be excluded. A median of approximately 50 of the top 100 tumor clones appeared in adjacent lung, which was paired and uninvolved. An association was observed between higher blood T cell density and longer overall survival.

This clone was seen more than once but under ten times. What it recognizes is unknown. Produced via immunoSEQ multiplex PCR; TCRdb's table is partial and in-frame only. The sample shows around 40,000 clones, approximately 86% of them seen only once. V lost 8 bases and J lost 3, with 17 bases in between. This CDR3 has 15 amino acids. Germline V gene lookup returns CDR1 MNHEY and CDR2 SMNVEV (reference sequence). The sequence was obtained from a man aged 40 to 75 with stage I lung adenocarcinoma. Sequenced material: peripheral blood, taken before any cancer treatment. The J gene is TRBJ1-5, the V gene TRBV27, with a possible D match to TRBD1 (5 bases). Here the CDR3 reads CASGVDRGPNQPQHF. The CDR3, as DNA: TGTGCCAGCGGAGTGGATCGGGGACCCAATCAGCCCCAGCATTTT.